The next 7 T cell receptor beta chains were all read from a single sample in a study of blood T cell repertoires in COVID-19. Method: immunoSEQ multiplex PCR; TCRdb's copy keeps in-frame clones and lacks some. The sample has 90,000 to 95,000 clones, about 90% seen once. The sequenced sample consisted of peripheral blood. The receptors were sampled from a woman in her seventies with acute or convalescent COVID-19.

The chain has TRBV30 and TRBJ2-1; 10 bases agree with TRBD2. CDR3 size: 15 residues. J was trimmed by 7 bases and V by 1 base; bases with no gene match: 7. From germline, CDR1 is GTSNPN and CDR2 SVGIG (reference sequence). CDR3 nucleotides: TGTGCCTGGAGTGAGCTAGCGGGAGTGGGAAATGAGCAGTTCTTC. Translating it yields CAWSELAGVGNEQFF.

The chain links TRBV7-8 to TRBJ2-1; perhaps TRBD2 as D (5 bases). Per germline, CDR1 SGHVS and CDR2 FQNEAQ. This CDR3 comprises 15 residues. V lost 6 bases and J 2 bases, leaving 14 bases between the germline ends. The CDR3 reads CASRQDRGTYNEQFF. The DNA for the CDR3 is TGTGCCAGCAGACAAGACCGAGGGACCTACAATGAGCAGTTCTTC.

The gene calls are TRBV5-6 and TRBJ2-7; 9 nucleotides align to TRBD2. Losses at the gene ends were 4 bases for V and 1 base for J; bases not matched to a gene: 12. CDR1 and CDR2 from the germline V gene are SGHDT and YYEEEE. The CDR3 length is 17 residues. The CDR3 DNA is TGTGCCAGCAGCAGGCGAGGCGCGGGGGGGCCTTCCTACGAGCAGTACTTC. Protein: CASSRRGAGGPSYEQYF.

This chain joins TRBV11-2 and TRBJ2-3; the D gene is possibly TRBD2 (6 bases). With 5 bases removed from V and 4 bases from J, the gap between germline ends came to 10 bases. From germline, CDR1 is SGHAT and CDR2 FQNNGV. CDR3 length: 13 amino acids. The CDR3 DNA reads as TGTGCCAGCAGCCGGACTAATGCAGATACGCAGTATTTT. Its protein product is CASSRTNADTQYF.

The chain employs TRBV25-1 and TRBJ2-3; possible D gene TRBD2, 6 bases. The CDR3 contains 15 residues. V was clipped by 4 bases and J by 0 bases, with 11 bases between them. Germline V gene data show CDR1 as MGHDK and CDR2 as SYGVNS. CDR3: CASSVSSVSTDTQYF. The CDR3 DNA follows: TGTGCCAGCAGTGTCTCTAGCGTTAGCACAGATACGCAGTATTTT.

V and J are TRBV5-3 and TRBJ2-7; possibly TRBD1 for D (5 bases). TRBV5-3 is an open reading frame, and its role is uncertain. V lost 8 bases and J lost 0, with 15 bases in between. CDR3 length: 14 amino acids. DNA of the CDR3: TGTGCCAGTCCGCCGGTGCAGGGCTCCTACGAGCAGTACTTC. It specifies CASPPVQGSYEQYF.

The rearrangement links TRBV11-2 to TRBJ2-7; D possibly corresponds to TRBD1 (6 bases). In germline, CDR1 is SGHAT, CDR2 FQNNGV. V gave up 1 base and J gave up 12 bases, with 13 bases separating them. The length of the CDR3 is 12 residues. The CDR3 DNA reads TGTGCCAGCAGCTTAGCCGGGACAATGGGGTACTTC. Encoded protein: CASSLAGTMGYF.